This TCR beta chain stems from a study of blood T cell repertoires in COVID-19. Study-level background: Sites in the United States, Italy and Spain provided acute and convalescent COVID-19 samples. In each case, the material was cDNA or gDNA derived from T cells, B-cell-depleted T cells, or PBMCs.

Per the original data handling: Quantification of nucleated cells was approximated via reference gene primer amplification. Repertoires were generated with immunoSEQ multiplex PCR, while TCRdb's copy carries only in-frame clones and drops some. Clone size and the V and J calls come from that table; the DNA yielded D and trimming. The sample includes tens of thousands of clones, roughly nine tenths seen only once; the top ten take roughly 9.1%. V trimming: 0 bases; J trimming: 8 bases; junction bases outside the gene matches: 10. The CDR3 is made up of 16 amino acids. From germline, CDR1 is SGHDT and CDR2 YYEEEE.

The sequence was obtained from a human donor in a cohort sampled during active COVID-19. Sequenced input: peripheral blood. The chain combines TRBV5-6 with TRBJ2-7; 11 bases align to TRBD1. The CDR3 loop reads CASSLELGQGASKQYF. The CDR3 DNA reads TGTGCCAGCAGCTTGGAGCTAGGACAGGGGGCTTCCAAGCAGTACTTC.